This T cell receptor beta chain was recovered during a study of low-dose radiotherapy and immunotherapy resistance in tumors. Study details: Doses of 0.5 Gy per fraction every 2 weeks, totaling 6.5 Gy, went to Cohort 1. Every two weeks patients got nivolumab 240 mg flat dose, plus ipilimumab 1 mg/kg every six weeks, intravenously. Primers used for first-strand cDNA, a TRAV- and TRBV-specific set, covered both alpha and beta chains.

This sample's time point: before trial treatment. Donors received nivolumab, ipilimumab, aspirin, low-dose cyclophosphamide and low-dose radiotherapy. The germline gives CDR1 SNHLY, CDR2 FYNNEI. The CDR3 is 13 amino acids. V was clipped by 4 bases and J by 13 bases; unmatched bases: 8. With a constant-region primer and a V-primer adapter, TCRs were subjected to about 20 PCR cycles of amplification. TCRdb reprocessed the reads via MiXCR and lists one record per CDR3 protein. The sample has about 46,000 distinct CDR3 sequences, roughly 12% seen once. This clonotype was observed at least ten times. The sequencing used PBMCs, collected before treatment. The receptor was derived from a female donor with ovarian cancer. The gene calls are TRBV2 and TRBJ1-4; TRBD1 agrees at 8 bases. CDR3 nucleotides: TGTGCCAGCAGTGTCCGTGGACAGGGATCACTGTTTTTT. This encodes CASSVRGQGSLFF.